The 20 T cell receptor beta chains presented below share a single source sample, sequenced in a study of T-cell reconstitution after alpha-beta-depleted transplantation in children. It was with unique molecular identifiers that the TCRbeta library was prepared. TCRdb itself ran the PCR reads through MiXCR, one entry per CDR3 protein. The sample has 500,000 to 600,000 distinct CDR3 sequences, over 25% seen once; the top ten hold under 45%. The material sequenced was PBMCs, taken before TCRalphabeta/CD19-depleted stem cell transplant. The receptor source for this set is a boy less than two years old with Wiskott-Aldrich syndrome, due to receive a stem cell transplant.

The genes are TRBV7-2 and TRBJ2-1; no definite D call. There are 16 residues in the CDR3. Germline values: CDR1 SGHTA, CDR2 FQGNSA. Between the trimmed V and J ends, which lost 6 bases and 4 bases, there was a span of 19 bases. CDR3 DNA: TGTGCCAGCAGAAAAAGGAGTTCTGAGTATTACAATGAGCAGTTCTTC. The encoded protein is CASRKRSSEYYNEQFF.

In its sample, this clonotype was seen a few times. V gene TRBV5-1 combines with J gene TRBJ2-7; TRBD1 matches 9 bases. The V and J ends lost 3 bases and 5 bases, in that order; junction bases with no gene match: 6. This CDR3 contains 14 residues. In germline, CDR1 is SGHRS, CDR2 YFSETQ. The CDR3 DNA follows: TGCGCCAGCAGCTCGAACAGGGGGCAGAACGAGCAGTACTTC. Translating it yields CASSSNRGQNEQYF.

The chain has TRBV2 and TRBJ2-4; 9 bases are shared with TRBD1. This CDR3 spans 14 amino acids. Germline trimming cut 6 bases from V and 7 bases from J; bases unmatched to any gene: 7. CDR1 and CDR2 from the germline V gene are SNHLY and FYNNEI. The CDR3 sequence: CASRVQGAMNIQYF. CDR3 DNA sequence: TGTGCCAGCAGAGTACAGGGGGCAATGAACATTCAGTACTTC.

This chain links TRBV12-3 or TRBV12-4 with TRBJ2-7, with 9 bases that match TRBD1. V lost 6 bases and J lost 5; bases outside the gene matches: 8. The CDR3 has 14 amino acids. CDR3: CASRTGTGKNEQYF. The DNA for the CDR3 is TGTGCCAGCAGGACCGGGACAGGGAAAAACGAGCAGTACTTC.

The V and J genes are TRBV5-1 and TRBJ2-1; the match to TRBD1 covers 7 bases. J gave up 4 bases and V 2 bases, and 3 bases lay outside the gene matches. Germline-derived CDR1 and CDR2 are SGHRS and YFSETQ. This CDR3 spans 14 amino acids. Here the CDR3 reads CASSLKQGYNEQFF. The CDR3 bases are TGCGCCAGCAGCTTAAAACAGGGGTACAATGAGCAGTTCTTC.

This clonotype was observed a handful of times. V usage is TRBV5-1 and J usage is TRBJ1-1; D is ambiguous. CDR3 size: 14 residues. V was shortened by 5 bases and J by 0 bases, with 11 bases between the two germline ends. CDR1 is SGHRS, CDR2 YFSETQ, per germline. The CDR3 protein is CASRTDSMNTEAFF. In DNA, the CDR3 is TGCGCCAGCAGAACAGACTCTATGAACACTGAAGCTTTCTTT.

V and J are TRBV6-2 or TRBV6-3 and TRBJ2-7; 8 nucleotides align to TRBD2. Germline-derived CDR1 and CDR2 are MNHEY and SVGEGT. The CDR3 length is 14 residues. The V segment lost 6 bases and the J segment 2 bases; nucleotides outside the gene matches: 6. CDR3 bases: TGTGCCAGCAGACCACTAGCGGCCCCCTACGAGCAGTACTTC. Its translation is CASRPLAAPYEQYF.

This clonotype was seen a few times. This chain uses TRBV12-3 or TRBV12-4 with TRBJ2-3, with TRBD2 matching over 9 bases. J lost 0 bases, V lost 2 bases, and 6 bases had no gene match. The CDR3 loop spans 17 amino acids. Here the CDR3 reads CASSLPSSGISTDTQYF. CDR3 nucleotides: TGTGCCAGCAGTTTACCGTCTAGCGGGATTAGCACAGATACGCAGTATTTT.

The chain joins TRBV11-1 to TRBJ1-1, with D possibly being TRBD1 (5 bases). Looked up from germline, CDR1 is SGHAT and CDR2 is FQDESV (reference sequence). This CDR3 spans 18 amino acids. Trimming shortened V by 1 base and J by 1 base, and 19 bases separated the two germline ends. CDR3 amino acids: CASSLDRRAKRANTEAFF. CDR3 nucleotide sequence: TGTGCCAGCAGCTTAGACCGCAGGGCCAAAAGAGCGAACACTGAAGCTTTCTTT.

V is TRBV6-5 and J is TRBJ2-5; D is unresolved. V lost 0 bases and J 3 bases, leaving 8 bases between the germline ends. The CDR3 extends over 14 amino acids. CDR1 and CDR2 from the germline V gene are MNHEY and SVGAGI. Written as DNA, the CDR3 is TGTGCCAGCAGTTACTCGTTAGTGGAAGAGACCCAGTACTTC. Residues: CASSYSLVEETQYF.

This sequence joins TRBV27 and TRBJ2-1; TRBD2 aligns across 10 bases. The germline CDR1 and CDR2 sequences are MNHEY and SMNVEV (reference sequence). This CDR3 is built from 16 residues. The V and J ends lost 7 bases and 4 bases, in that order; junction bases with no gene match: 10. The CDR3 bases are TGTGCCAGCATTCTGGGAGCGGGAGGGAATTACAATGAGCAGTTCTTC. Protein product: CASILGAGGNYNEQFF.

This clonotype showed up just a few times. The chain combines TRBV29-1 with TRBJ2-1; 10 nucleotides align to TRBD1. The CDR3 consists of 14 residues. With V trimmed by 6 bases and J by 2 bases, 4 bases remained unmatched. Germline V gives CDR1 SQVTM, CDR2 ANQGSEA. The CDR3 DNA sequence: TGCAGCGTCATCGACAGGGGGCCCTACAATGAGCAGTTCTTC. Translated: CSVIDRGPYNEQFF.

This rearrangement joins TRBV20-1 to TRBJ2-5; 8 nucleotides match TRBD2. Germline CDR1 reads DFQATT; CDR2 reads SNEGSKA (reference sequence). The junction had 7 bases not matched to a gene; V was cut back by 2 bases and J by 5 bases. This CDR3 has 14 residues. In DNA, the CDR3 is TGCAGTGCTAGACCCCAGCGGGAGAGGGAGACCCAGTACTTC. Translated: CSARPQRERETQYF.

This clonotype was observed a handful of times. This chain connects TRBV7-9 to TRBJ2-7; D might be TRBD1 (6 bases). CDR1 SEHNR and CDR2 FQNEAQ come from the germline V gene (reference sequence). The V gene lost 1 base and the J gene lost 6 bases, with 10 bases spanning the gap. The CDR3 extends over 13 amino acids. This CDR3 reads CASSLDRASEQYF. The CDR3 bases are TGTGCCAGCAGCTTAGACAGGGCAAGCGAGCAGTACTTC.

CDR3 sequence (DNA): TGCGCCAGCAGCTTGCTGCCTAGCGGGAGTAATGAGCAGTTCTTC. Its protein product is CASSLLPSGSNEQFF. The rearrangement uses TRBV5-1 and TRBJ2-1, with 10 bases matching TRBD2. The V gene end was trimmed by 1 base and the J gene end by 7 bases; junction bases not matched to a gene: 5. Looked up from germline, CDR1 is SGHRS and CDR2 is YFSETQ. The CDR3 consists of 15 residues. The full variable domain, its missing parts supplied by reference TRBV5-1 and TRBJ2-1, is KAGVTQTPRYLIKTRGQQVTLSCSPISGHRSVSWYQQTPGQGLQFLFEYFSETQRNKGNFPGRFSGRQFSNSRSEMNVSTLELGDSALYLCASSLLPSGSNEQFFGPGTRLTVL.

The sample holds a few counts of this clonotype. The rearrangement uses TRBV29-1 and TRBJ2-7; 10 bases line up with TRBD1. Germline lookup yields CDR1 SQVTM and CDR2 ANQGSEA. The length of the CDR3 is 13 residues. V lost 7 bases to trimming and J lost 7 bases; unmatched junction nucleotides: 10. CDR3 DNA: TGCAGCGCCGCGGACAGGGGGTCGGGAGAGCAGTACTTC. This sequence encodes CSAADRGSGEQYF.

The rearrangement uses TRBV12-3 or TRBV12-4 and TRBJ2-1; no firm D call. The CDR3 runs to 15 residues. Trimming took 1 base from V and 0 from J, leaving 7 bases between them. The CDR3 DNA follows: TGTGCCAGCAGTTTAGGCAGTCACTCCTACAATGAGCAGTTCTTC. Protein product: CASSLGSHSYNEQFF.

This clonotype has more than one count but fewer than ten. The chain carries TRBV29-1 and TRBJ2-1; 14 bases agree with TRBD2. CDR3 size: 15 residues. The trim removed 6 bases at V and 7 bases at J, leaving 8 bases unmatched. Germline V gene lookup returns CDR1 SQVTM and CDR2 ANQGSEA. The CDR3 region is CSVSGTSGSLNEQFF. Written as DNA, the CDR3 is TGCAGCGTATCCGGGACTAGCGGGAGTCTGAATGAGCAGTTCTTC.

This clonotype has only a few counts. The chain has TRBV27 and TRBJ2-5; D unresolved. The CDR3 runs 13 residues. Per germline, CDR1 MNHEY and CDR2 SMNVEV (reference sequence). V was pared by 0 bases and J by 2 bases, with 4 bases between. The CDR3 DNA sequence: TGTGCCAGCAGTTTATCATTACAAGAGACCCAGTACTTC. Residues: CASSLSLQETQYF.

Only a few counts were recorded for this clonotype. The rearrangement links TRBV20-1 to TRBJ1-1, with D possibly TRBD1 on 5 matching bases. This CDR3 region has 14 residues. V was pared by 2 bases and J by 1 base, with 11 bases between. CDR1 DFQATT and CDR2 SNEGSKA come from the germline V gene (reference sequence). CDR3 sequence reads: CSARTGAKNTEAFF. The DNA for the CDR3 is TGCAGTGCTAGAACCGGGGCGAAGAACACTGAAGCTTTCTTT.